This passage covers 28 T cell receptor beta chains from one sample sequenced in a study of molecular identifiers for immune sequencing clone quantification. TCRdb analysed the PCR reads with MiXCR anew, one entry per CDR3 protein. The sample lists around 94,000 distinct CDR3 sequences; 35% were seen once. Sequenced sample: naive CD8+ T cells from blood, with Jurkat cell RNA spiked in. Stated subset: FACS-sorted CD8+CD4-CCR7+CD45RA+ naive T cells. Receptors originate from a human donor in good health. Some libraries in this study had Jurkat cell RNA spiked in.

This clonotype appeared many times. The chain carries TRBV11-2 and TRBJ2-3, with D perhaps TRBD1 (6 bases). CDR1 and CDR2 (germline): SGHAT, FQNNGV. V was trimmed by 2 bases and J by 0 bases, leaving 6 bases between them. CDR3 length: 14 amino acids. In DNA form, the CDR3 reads TGTGCCAGCAGCTTAACAGGGAGCACAGATACGCAGTATTTT. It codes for CASSLTGSTDTQYF. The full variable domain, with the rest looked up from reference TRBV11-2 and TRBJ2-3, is EAGVAQSPRYKIIEKRQSVAFWCNPISGHATLYWYQQILGQGPKLLIQFQNNGVVDDSQLPKDRFSAERLKGVDSTLKIQPAKLEDSAVYLCASSLTGSTDTQYFGPGTRLTVL.

The CDR3 here is CASSQDTSGRDTQYF. DNA for the CDR3: TGTGCCAGCAGCCAAGATACTAGCGGGAGGGATACGCAGTATTTT. V gene TRBV4-2 combines with J gene TRBJ2-3; 12 nucleotides align to TRBD2. The J segment lost 6 bases and the V segment lost 0 bases, leaving 1 base of the junction unmatched. The CDR3 has 15 residues. Germline CDR1 LGHNA, CDR2 YNFKEQ.

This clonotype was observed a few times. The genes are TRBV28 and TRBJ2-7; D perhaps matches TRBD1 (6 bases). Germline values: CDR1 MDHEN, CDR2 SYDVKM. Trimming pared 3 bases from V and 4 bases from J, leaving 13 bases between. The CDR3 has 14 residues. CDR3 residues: CASSFPPTGYEQYF. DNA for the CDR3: TGTGCCAGCAGTTTCCCCCCTACAGGGTACGAGCAGTACTTC.

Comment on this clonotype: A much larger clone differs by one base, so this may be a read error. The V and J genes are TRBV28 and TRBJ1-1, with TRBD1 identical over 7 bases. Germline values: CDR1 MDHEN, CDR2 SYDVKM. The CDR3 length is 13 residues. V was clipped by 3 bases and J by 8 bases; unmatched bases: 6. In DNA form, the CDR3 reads TGTGCCAGCAGTTTCCCGACAGGGAGAGAAGCTTTCTTT. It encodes CASSFPTGREAFF. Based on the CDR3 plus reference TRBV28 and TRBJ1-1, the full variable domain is DVKVTQSSRYLVKRTGEKVFLECVQDMDHENMFWYRQDPGLGLRLIYFSYDVKMKEKGDIPEGYSVSREKKERFSLILESASTNQTSMYLCASSFPTGREAFFGQGTRLTVV.

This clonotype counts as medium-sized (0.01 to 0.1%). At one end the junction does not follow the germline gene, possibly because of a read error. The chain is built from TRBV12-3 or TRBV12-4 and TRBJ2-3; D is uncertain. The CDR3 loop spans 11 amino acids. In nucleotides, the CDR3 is TGCGCCAGCAGCTTGGGGGATACGCAGTATTTT. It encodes CASSLGDTQYF.

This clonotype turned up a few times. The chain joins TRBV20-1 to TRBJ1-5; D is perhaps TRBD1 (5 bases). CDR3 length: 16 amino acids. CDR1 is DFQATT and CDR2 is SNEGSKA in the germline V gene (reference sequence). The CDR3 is CNGTANGLGSNQPQHF. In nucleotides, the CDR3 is TGCAACGGGACCGCAAATGGGCTGGGTAGCAATCAGCCCCAGCATTTT.

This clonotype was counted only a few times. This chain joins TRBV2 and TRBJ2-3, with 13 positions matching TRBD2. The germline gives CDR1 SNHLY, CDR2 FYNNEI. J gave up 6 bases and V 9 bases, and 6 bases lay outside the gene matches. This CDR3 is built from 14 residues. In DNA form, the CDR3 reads TGTGCCAGACGTACTAGCGGGGGGGCGGATACGCAGTATTTT. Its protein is CARRTSGGADTQYF. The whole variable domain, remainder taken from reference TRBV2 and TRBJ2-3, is EPEVTQTPSHQVTQMGQEVILRCVPISNHLYFYWYRQILGQKVEFLVSFYNNEISEKSEIFDDQFSVERPDGSNFTLKIRSTKLEDSAMYFCARRTSGGADTQYFGPGTRLTVL.

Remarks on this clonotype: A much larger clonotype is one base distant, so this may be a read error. This CDR3 is CAGNQAGTGNQPQHF. In DNA, the CDR3 is TGTGCCGGCAATCAAGCCGGGACGGGTAATCAGCCCCAGCATTTT. V usage is TRBV12-3 or TRBV12-4 and J usage is TRBJ1-5, with a weak D call TRBD1 (5 bases). V was trimmed by 11 bases and J by 4 bases, leaving 21 bases between them. The CDR3 loop spans 15 amino acids.

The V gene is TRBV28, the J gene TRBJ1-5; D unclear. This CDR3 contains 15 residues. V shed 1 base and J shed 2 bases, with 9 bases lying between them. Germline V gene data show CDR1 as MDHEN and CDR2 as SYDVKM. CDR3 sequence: CASSLSGLCNQPQHF. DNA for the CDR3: TGTGCCAGCAGTTTATCCGGCCTCTGCAATCAGCCCCAGCATTTT.

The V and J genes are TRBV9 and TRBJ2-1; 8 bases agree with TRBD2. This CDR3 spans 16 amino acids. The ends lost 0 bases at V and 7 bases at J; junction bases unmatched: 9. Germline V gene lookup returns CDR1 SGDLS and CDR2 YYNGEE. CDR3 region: CASSVVGLAGSNEQFF. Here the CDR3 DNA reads TGTGCCAGCAGCGTAGTGGGGCTAGCGGGTTCAAATGAGCAGTTCTTC.

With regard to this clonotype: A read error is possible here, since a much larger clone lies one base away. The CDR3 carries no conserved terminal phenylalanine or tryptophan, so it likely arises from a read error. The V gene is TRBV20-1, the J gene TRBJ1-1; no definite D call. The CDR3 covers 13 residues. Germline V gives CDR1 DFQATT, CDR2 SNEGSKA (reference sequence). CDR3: CSVPQQSWTEAFI. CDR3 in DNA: TGCAGCGTGCCCCAACAAAGCTGGACTGAAGCTTTCATT.

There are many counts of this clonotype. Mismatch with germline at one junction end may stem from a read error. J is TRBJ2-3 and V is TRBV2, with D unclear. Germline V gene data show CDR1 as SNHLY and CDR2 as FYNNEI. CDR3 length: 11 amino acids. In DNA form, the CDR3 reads TGTGCCAGCATTGAAGCTGATACGCAGTATTTT. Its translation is CASIEADTQYF.

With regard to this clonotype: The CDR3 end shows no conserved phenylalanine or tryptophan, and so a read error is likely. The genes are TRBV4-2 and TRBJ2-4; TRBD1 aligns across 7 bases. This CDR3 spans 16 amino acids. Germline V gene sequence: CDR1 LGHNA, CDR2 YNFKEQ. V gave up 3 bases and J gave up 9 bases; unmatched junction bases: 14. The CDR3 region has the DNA TGTGCCAGCAGCCAGGATGGGGCAGGGGGTCTAGGCATTCAGTACATC. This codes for CASSQDGAGGLGIQYI.

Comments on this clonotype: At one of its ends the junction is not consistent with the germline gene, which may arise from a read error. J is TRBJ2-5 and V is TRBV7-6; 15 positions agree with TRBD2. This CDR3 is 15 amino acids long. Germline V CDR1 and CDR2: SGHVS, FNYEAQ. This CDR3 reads CASSRTSGRGEPQYF. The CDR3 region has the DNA TGTGCCAGCAGCCGGACTAGCGGGAGGGGAGAGCCCCAGTACTTC. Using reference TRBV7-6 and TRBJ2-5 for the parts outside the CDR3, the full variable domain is GAGVSQSPRYKVTKRGQDVALRCDPISGHVSLYWYRQALGQGPEFLTYFNYEAQQDKSGLPNDRFSAERPEGSISTLTIQRTEQRDSAMYRCASSRTSGRGEPQYFGPGTRLLVL.

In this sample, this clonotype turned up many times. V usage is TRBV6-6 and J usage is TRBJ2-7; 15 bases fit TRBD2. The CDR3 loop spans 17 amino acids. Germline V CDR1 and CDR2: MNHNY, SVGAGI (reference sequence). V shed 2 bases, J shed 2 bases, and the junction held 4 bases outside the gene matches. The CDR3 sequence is CASSYPGLAGGAYEQYF. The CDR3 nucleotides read TGTGCCAGCAGTTACCCCGGACTAGCGGGAGGGGCCTACGAGCAGTACTTC.

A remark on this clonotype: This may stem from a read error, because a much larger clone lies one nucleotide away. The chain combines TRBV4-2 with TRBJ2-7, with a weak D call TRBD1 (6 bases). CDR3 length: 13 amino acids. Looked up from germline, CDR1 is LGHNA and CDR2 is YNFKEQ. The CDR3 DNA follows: TGTGCCAGCAGCCCTATTGGGGGCACCGAGCTGTACTTC. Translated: CASSPIGGTELYF.

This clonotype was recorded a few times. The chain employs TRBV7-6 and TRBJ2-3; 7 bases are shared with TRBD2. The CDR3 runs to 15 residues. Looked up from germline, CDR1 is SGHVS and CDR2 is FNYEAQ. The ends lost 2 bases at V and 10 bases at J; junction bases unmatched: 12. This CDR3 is CASSLRGAGEGAQYF. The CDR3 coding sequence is TGTGCCAGCAGCTTAAGAGGGGCGGGAGAAGGAGCGCAGTATTTT.

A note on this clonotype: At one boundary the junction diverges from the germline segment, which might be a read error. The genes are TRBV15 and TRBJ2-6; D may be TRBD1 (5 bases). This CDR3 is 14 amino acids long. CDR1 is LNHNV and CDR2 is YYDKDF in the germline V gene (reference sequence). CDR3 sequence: CATSPVVGATVLTF. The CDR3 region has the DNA TGTGCCACCAGCCCGGTGGTTGGGGCCACCGTCCTGACTTTC.

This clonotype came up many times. CDR3 residues: CASSPPTPWATDTQYF. CDR3 coding DNA: TGTGCCAGCAGCCCCCCTACCCCCTGGGCGACAGATACGCAGTATTTT. The gene calls are TRBV7-2 and TRBJ2-3; no firm D call. Trimming removed 5 bases from V and 3 bases from J, with 18 bases in between. From germline, CDR1 is SGHTA and CDR2 FQGNSA. The CDR3 runs to 16 residues.

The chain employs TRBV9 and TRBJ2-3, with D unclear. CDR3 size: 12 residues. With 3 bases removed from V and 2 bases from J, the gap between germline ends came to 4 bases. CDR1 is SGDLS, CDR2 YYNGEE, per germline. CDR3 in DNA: TGTGCCAGCAGCGCCCTCACAGATACGCAGTATTTT. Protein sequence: CASSALTDTQYF. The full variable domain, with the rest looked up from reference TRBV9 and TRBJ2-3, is DSGVTQTPKHLITATGQRVTLRCSPRSGDLSVYWYQQSLDQGLQFLIQYYNGEERAKGNILERFSAQQFPDLHSELNLSSLELGDSALYFCASSALTDTQYFGPGTRLTVL.

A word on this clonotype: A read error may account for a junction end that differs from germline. The CDR3 nucleotides read TGTGCCAGCAGCTTGGCCTGGAACACCGGGGAGCAGTTTTTT. This codes for CASSLAWNTGEQFF. This chain uses TRBV5-3 with TRBJ2-2; the D gene is possibly TRBD2 (5 bases). TRBV5-3 is marked as an open reading frame, function uncertain. This CDR3 is 14 amino acids long.

The CDR3 DNA reads as TGTGCCAGCAATGTGGGGGGGTCCTACAATGAGCAGTTCTTC. This encodes CASNVGGSYNEQFF. The V call is TRBV6-2 or TRBV6-3, the J call TRBJ2-1, with TRBD2 matching over 7 bases. Trimming cost V 7 bases and J 1 base; bases outside gene matches: 4. This CDR3 has 14 amino acids. CDR1 and CDR2 from the germline V gene are MNHEY and SVGEGT.

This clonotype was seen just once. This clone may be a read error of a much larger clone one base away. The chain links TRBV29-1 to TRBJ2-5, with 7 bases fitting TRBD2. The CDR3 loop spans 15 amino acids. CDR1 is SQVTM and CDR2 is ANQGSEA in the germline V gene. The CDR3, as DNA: TGCCGCGTCTCCTTACGGGAGGACCCTCATTGGACCCAGTACTTC. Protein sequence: CRVSLREDPHWTQYF.

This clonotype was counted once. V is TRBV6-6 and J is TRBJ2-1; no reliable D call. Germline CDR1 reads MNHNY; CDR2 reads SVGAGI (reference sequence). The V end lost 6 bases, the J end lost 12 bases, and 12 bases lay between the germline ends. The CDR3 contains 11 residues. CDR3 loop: CASRSGDAQFF. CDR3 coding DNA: TGTGCCAGCAGGTCGGGTGATGCGCAGTTCTTC.

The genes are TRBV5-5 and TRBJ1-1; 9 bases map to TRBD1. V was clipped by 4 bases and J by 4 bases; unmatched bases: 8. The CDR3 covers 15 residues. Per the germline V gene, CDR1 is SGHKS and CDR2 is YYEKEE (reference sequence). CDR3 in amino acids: CASSGTGPPTTEAFF. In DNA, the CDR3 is TGTGCCAGCAGCGGGACAGGGCCCCCGACCACTGAAGCTTTCTTT.

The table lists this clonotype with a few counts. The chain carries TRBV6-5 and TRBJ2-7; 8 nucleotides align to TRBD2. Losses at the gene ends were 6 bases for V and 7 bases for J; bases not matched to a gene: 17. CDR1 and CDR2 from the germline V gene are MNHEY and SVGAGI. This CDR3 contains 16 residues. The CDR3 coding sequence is TGTGCCAGCAGATCTACTAGCGGAGGACCTGAATGGGAGCAGTACTTC. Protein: CASRSTSGGPEWEQYF.

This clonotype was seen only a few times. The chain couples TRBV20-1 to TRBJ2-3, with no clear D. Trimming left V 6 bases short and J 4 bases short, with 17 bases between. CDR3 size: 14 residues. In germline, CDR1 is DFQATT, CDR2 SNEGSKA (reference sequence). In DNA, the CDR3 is TGCAGTGCCAGCGACATCCCTCTCGCAGATACGCAGTATTTT. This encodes CSASDIPLADTQYF.

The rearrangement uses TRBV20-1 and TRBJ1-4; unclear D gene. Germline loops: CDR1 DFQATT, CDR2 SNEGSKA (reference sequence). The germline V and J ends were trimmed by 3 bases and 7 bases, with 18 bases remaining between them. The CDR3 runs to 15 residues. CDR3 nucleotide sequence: TGCAGTGCTAGGGGGAACGGGGAAGCGCTTGAAAAACTGTTTTTT. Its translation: CSARGNGEALEKLFF.